This is a list of T cell receptor beta chains from one sample in a study of blood T cell repertoires in COVID-19. Profiled with immunoSEQ multiplex PCR; TCRdb holds only in-frame clones, not every one. The table includes roughly 54,000 clones, 80% to 90% detected once. The specimen was peripheral blood. The receptors were sampled from a man aged 45-65 years with acute or convalescent COVID-19. CDR3s leave out the opening cysteine and the closing phenylalanine or tryptophan. A D gene is named only where the DNA matches it firmly.

J gene,V gene,D gene,CDR3 protein
TRBJ2-1,TRBV6-2/TRBV6-3,NA,ASSYGGGVYNEQF
TRBJ1-3,TRBV5-1,NA,ASSFTVDLGNTIY
TRBJ1-2,TRBV6-5,TRBD1,ASKEGQGETYGYT
TRBJ1-1,TRBV27,NA,ASTSRAGPAEAF
TRBJ1-5,TRBV10-2,NA,ASRGPNQPQH
TRBJ1-3,TRBV3-1/TRBV3-2,NA,ASSQLWTAGNTIY
TRBJ1-1,TRBV27,NA,ASSFSAGTEAF
TRBJ2-4,TRBV7-9,NA,ASSLRRGPKNIQY
TRBJ2-2,TRBV5-1,NA,ASSPDTPANTGELF
TRBJ1-1,TRBV5-6,TRBD1,ASSEGQGMNTEAF
TRBJ1-1,TRBV6-6,TRBD1,ASSPGQGAF
TRBJ2-7,TRBV29-1,NA,SVTGGNTYEQY
TRBJ2-4,TRBV18,TRBD2,ASSPVTSGGVKNIQY
TRBJ1-1,TRBV11-2,NA,ASTLALSGTEAF
TRBJ2-1,TRBV27,TRBD2,AATGGYNEQF
TRBJ2-5,TRBV14,TRBD1,ASSQDECGTGGSRKLEETQY
TRBJ1-2,TRBV12-3/TRBV12-4,NA,ASSRRVETIT
TRBJ1-3,TRBV6-5,NA,ASSYSQGGNTIY
TRBJ2-7,TRBV5-6,TRBD2,ASSFLVGRASYEQY
TRBJ1-2,TRBV3-1/TRBV3-2,TRBD1,ASSPRIQTGDGYT
TRBJ1-2,TRBV25-1,NA,ASSDLDGIGYT
TRBJ1-2,TRBV27,TRBD1,ASSKKARGYGYT
TRBJ2-1,TRBV10-3,NA,AISGLAGMDEQF
TRBJ2-7,TRBV7-3,NA,ASSLLLSSLMGREPCYEQY
TRBJ1-5,TRBV28,NA,ASSDIQGNQPQH
TRBJ1-4,TRBV13,TRBD1,ASSRRDRGSEKLF
TRBJ2-1,TRBV6-6,TRBD1,AGGQGQGFVEQF
TRBJ2-1,TRBV7-7,TRBD2,ASSPGVAGARNEQF
TRBJ2-7,TRBV4-1,TRBD1,ASSQEGGGQHYEQY